This T cell receptor (beta chain) was identified during a study of a mutant IDH1 vaccine in newly diagnosed glioma. Looking at the study overall: The study started vaccination 4-6 weeks after radiotherapy alone, or with temozolomide cycles. Antecedent treatment encompassed radiotherapy, temozolomide, or their combination; the majority received both.

TCRdb's table, derived via immunoSEQ multiplex PCR, lists solely in-frame clones and lacks some. The sample includes nearly 55,000 clones, 80% to 85% of them seen just once. Time point noted: week 35, safety follow-up. Topical imiquimod was applied with each vaccine dose, which held 300 ug of mutant IDH1 20-mer peptide. Each patient was administered eight vaccinations, scheduled in weeks 1, 3, 5, 7, 11, 15, 19 and 23. About this clone: Antigen unknown.

The CDR3 runs 14 residues. Germline CDR1 reads MGHDK; CDR2 reads SYGVNS. Trimming pared 6 bases from V and 2 bases from J, leaving 13 bases between. The TCR was taken from a woman aged 18-30 years with glioma. This material consisted of PBMCs, taken from a glioma patient whose treatment included an IDH1 peptide vaccine. The chain carries TRBV25-1 and TRBJ1-2; TRBD1 might be the D (5 bases). CDR3 nucleotide sequence: TGTGCCAGCAGCGGGGGTAGGAGGAACTATGGCTACACCTTC. Translated, it gives CASSGGRRNYGYTF.